The clone carrying this T cell receptor (beta chain) was seen a few times. What it recognizes is unknown. This specimen belongs to a study of T-cell memory formation after mild COVID-19. Sample barcodes and UMIs were carried by the TCR alpha and TCR beta cDNA libraries that 5'RACE generated with constant-segment primers. TCRdb itself ran the 5' RACE reads through MiXCR, one entry per CDR3 protein. The sample contains around 200,000 distinct CDR3 sequences, approximately 17% of which appear only once. Study conclusions and caveats: Clones shrinking between day 15 and 85 showed a balanced CD4/CD8 split, and those that grew later tilted toward CD4+. The study detected some responding clones in pre-infection memory, suggesting cross-reactive memory joined. Researchers could not confirm that second-wave clones peaking on day 37 targeted SARS-CoV-2.

Germline V gives CDR1 SGHVS, CDR2 FQNEAQ. The V gene lost 0 bases and the J gene lost 1 base, with 16 bases spanning the gap. There are 17 residues in the CDR3. The sequenced sample consisted of PBMCs or a T cell subset sorted from them (not recorded which). This sequence was found in a man in his late teens or twenties who had mild COVID-19 (a few samples of this study predate the infection). Cell type and time point are not known. This rearrangement joins TRBV7-8 to TRBJ2-7; TRBD2 is a possible D gene (6 bases). CDR3 DNA: TGTGCCAGCAGCTTAGCGGCGGGGTCGGGTTTTTCCTACGAGCAGTACGTC. Translating gives CASSLAAGSGFSYEQYV.